The 29 T cell receptor beta chains listed next were all sequenced from one sample in a study of CD8+ T cells in alopecia areata. The authors extracted RNA and reverse transcribed it into cDNA as the sequencing template. TCRdb's copy holds only in-frame clones and misses some; the assay was immunoSEQ multiplex PCR. Of fewer than 150,000 clones in the sample, approximately 38% were seen once. Sequencing input: CD4+ T cells sorted from blood. All receptors come from a human donor with alopecia areata.

The sample holds a few counts of this clone. This chain links TRBV29-1 with TRBJ2-3; TRBD1 is a possible D gene (6 bases). With 4 bases removed from V and 2 bases from J, the gap between germline ends came to 16 bases. Germline loops: CDR1 SQVTM, CDR2 ANQGSEA. This CDR3 has 15 amino acids. CDR3 region: CSVGGVRGFTDTQYF. The CDR3 bases are TGCAGCGTTGGAGGCGTCAGGGGCTTCACAGATACGCAGTATTTT.

This chain connects TRBV7-2 to TRBJ2-7; 12 bases are a match to TRBD2. The V gene's germline CDR1 is SGHTA and CDR2 FQGNSA. With 0 bases clipped from V and 4 bases from J, the junction kept 4 bases outside the gene matches. CDR3 size: 16 residues. CDR3 sequence reads: CASSLALTSGGYEQYF. The CDR3 bases are TGTGCCAGCAGCTTAGCCCTGACTAGCGGGGGATACGAGCAGTACTTC.

The table lists this clone with a few counts. The rearrangement links TRBV11-2 to TRBJ2-1, with 8 bases that match TRBD1. CDR3 length: 15 amino acids. In germline, CDR1 is SGHAT, CDR2 FQNNGV. The V gene end was trimmed by 0 bases and the J gene end by 4 bases; junction bases not matched to a gene: 2. The CDR3 spells CASSLEDREYNEQFF. The CDR3 DNA reads TGTGCCAGCAGCTTAGAGGACAGGGAATACAATGAGCAGTTCTTC.

This sequence joins TRBV30 and TRBJ2-1; tentative D call: TRBD1 (6 bases). Trimming took off 4 bases at V and 8 bases at J, with 18 bases between the two ends. In germline, CDR1 is GTSNPN, CDR2 SVGIG (reference sequence). The CDR3 spans 14 residues. In DNA, the CDR3 is TGTGCCTGGATTAAGAACAGGGCCCTGGATGAGCAGTTCTTC. Its protein is CAWIKNRALDEQFF.

The chain couples TRBV28 to TRBJ2-1; possible D gene TRBD2, 5 bases. The V end lost 7 bases, the J end lost 9 bases, and 16 bases lay between the germline ends. The CDR3 contains 13 residues. The V gene's germline CDR1 is MDHEN and CDR2 SYDVKM. The CDR3 reads CASTETRSAEQFF. The DNA for the CDR3 is TGTGCCAGCACGGAGACCCGTAGCGCTGAGCAGTTCTTC. Full variable domain (missing parts from reference TRBV28 and TRBJ2-1): DVKVTQSSRYLVKRTGEKVFLECVQDMDHENMFWYRQDPGLGLRLIYFSYDVKMKEKGDIPEGYSVSREKKERFSLILESASTNQTSMYLCASTETRSAEQFFGPGTRLTVL.

V usage is TRBV7-3 and J usage is TRBJ1-1; TRBD1 matches at 7 bases. This CDR3 contains 13 residues. Germline V gene sequence: CDR1 SGHTA, CDR2 FQGTGA. V was pared by 3 bases and J by 3 bases, with 1 base of the junction left unmatched. CDR3 residues: CASSFTGDTEAFF. CDR3 in DNA: TGTGCCAGCAGCTTTACAGGGGACACTGAAGCTTTCTTT.

The chain recombines TRBV7-9 with TRBJ2-1; D may be TRBD2 (5 bases). The CDR3 has 14 amino acids. Trimming cost V 1 base and J 8 bases, with 12 bases left between them. CDR1 is SEHNR, CDR2 FQNEAQ, per germline (reference sequence). The CDR3 DNA is TGTGCCAGCAGCTTAGTTAGTCCGAGGGATGAGCAGTTCTTC. This translates into CASSLVSPRDEQFF. Based on the CDR3 plus reference TRBV7-9 and TRBJ2-1, the full variable domain is DTGVSQNPRHKITKRGQNVTFRCDPISEHNRLYWYRQTLGQGPEFLTYFQNEAQLEKSRLLSDRFSAERPKGSFSTLEIQRTEQGDSAMYLCASSLVSPRDEQFFGPGTRLTVL.

This chain joins TRBV29-1 and TRBJ1-5, with unresolved D. With 6 bases removed from V and 11 bases from J, the gap between germline ends came to 14 bases. Looked up from germline, CDR1 is SQVTM and CDR2 is ANQGSEA. The CDR3 totals 11 residues. Here the CDR3 DNA reads TGCAGCGTCGGCGTGGGTAGATCCCAGCATTTT. Translation: CSVGVGRSQHF. Full variable domain (rest looked up from reference TRBV29-1 and TRBJ1-5): SAVISQKPSRDICQRGTSLTIQCQVDSQVTMMFWYRQQPGQSLTLIATANQGSEATYESGFVIDKFPISRPNLTFSTLTVSNMSPEDSSIYLCSVGVGRSQHFGDGTRLSIL.

This clone was detected only a few times. The chain is built from TRBV7-2 and TRBJ1-5, with 12 positions matching TRBD1. The CDR3 covers 15 residues. CDR1 and CDR2 (germline): SGHTA, FQGNSA. V trimming: 4 bases; J trimming: 6 bases; junction bases outside the gene matches: 4. DNA of the CDR3: TGTGCCAGCAGCTGGGGACAGGGGGCCAGTCAGCCCCAGCATTTT. Translating gives CASSWGQGASQPQHF.

J is TRBJ2-1 and V is TRBV5-6; D not certain. Germline CDR1 reads SGHDT; CDR2 reads YYEEEE. Trimming pared 0 bases from V and 0 bases from J, leaving 4 bases between. This CDR3 comprises 14 residues. CDR3 residues: CASSLGSSYNEQFF. The CDR3 nucleotides read TGTGCCAGCAGCTTGGGGAGCTCCTACAATGAGCAGTTCTTC.

The chain combines TRBV7-3 with TRBJ2-1, with D maybe TRBD1 (5 bases). The V gene lost 4 bases and the J gene lost 5 bases, with 9 bases spanning the gap. From germline, CDR1 is SGHTA and CDR2 FQGTGA. CDR3 length: 13 residues. The CDR3 protein is CASSYRQDNEQFF. DNA of the CDR3: TGTGCCAGCAGCTACAGGCAGGACAATGAGCAGTTCTTC.

There are a few counts of this clone. V and J are TRBV29-1 and TRBJ2-3; 15 bases match TRBD2. The CDR3 totals 17 residues. V shed 4 bases, J shed 5 bases, and the junction held 10 bases outside the gene matches. Germline CDR1 SQVTM, CDR2 ANQGSEA. CDR3 in DNA: TGCAGCGTTGGTGATCCGGGACTAGCGGGAGGCGGAGATACGCAGTATTTT. This encodes CSVGDPGLAGGGDTQYF.

The chain joins TRBV30 to TRBJ2-7; D uncertain. CDR1 and CDR2 (germline): GTSNPN, SVGIG (reference sequence). The CDR3 runs 11 residues. V gave up 0 bases and J gave up 4 bases, with 4 bases separating them. The CDR3 loop is CAWSVAYEQYF. CDR3 bases: TGTGCCTGGAGTGTAGCTTACGAGCAGTACTTC.

This clone has just a few counts. J is TRBJ2-1 and V is TRBV29-1; 10 nucleotides align to TRBD2. V lost 6 bases, J lost 3 bases, and 11 bases stayed unmatched. The CDR3 spans 16 residues. Germline loops: CDR1 SQVTM, CDR2 ANQGSEA. CDR3 bases: TGCAGCGTGAAGGGGACTAGCGATAGACGCTACAATGAGCAGTTCTTC. Protein: CSVKGTSDRRYNEQFF.

The rearrangement links TRBV4-2 to TRBJ2-2; unclear D gene. Germline V CDR1 and CDR2: LGHNA, YNFKEQ. Trimming removed 0 bases at V and 5 bases at J, with 13 bases between. This CDR3 contains 16 residues. CDR3 coding DNA: TGTGCCAGCAGCCAAGATCCGGGTCCCCGGACCGGGGAGCTGTTTTTT. Translating gives CASSQDPGPRTGELFF.

This clone has just one count. The chain recombines TRBV7-8 with TRBJ2-7, with 8 bases matching TRBD1. Trimming cost V 3 bases and J 4 bases; bases outside gene matches: 5. CDR1 and CDR2 (germline): SGHVS, FQNEAQ. There are 14 residues in the CDR3. The CDR3 sequence is CASSFSTGVYEQYF. In DNA, the CDR3 is TGTGCCAGCAGCTTCTCGACAGGGGTTTACGAGCAGTACTTC.

This chain uses TRBV20-1 with TRBJ1-2; D uncertain. The CDR3 loop spans 10 amino acids. The V end was cut by 0 bases, the J end by 8 bases, with 4 bases between. Germline V gene sequence: CDR1 DFQATT, CDR2 SNEGSKA (reference sequence). The CDR3 region has the DNA TGCAGTGCTAGAGAGCAAGGCTACACCTTC. This gives the protein CSAREQGYTF.

This sequence joins TRBV29-1 and TRBJ2-1; D not resolved. Germline values: CDR1 SQVTM, CDR2 ANQGSEA. The CDR3 length is 14 residues. V dropped 5 bases and J dropped 0 bases, with 11 bases sitting between them. The CDR3 DNA follows: TGCAGCGTTTCCCACTCCGGCTCCTACAATGAGCAGTTCTTC. Protein product: CSVSHSGSYNEQFF.

This clone was seen more than once but under ten times. The chain recombines TRBV7-8 with TRBJ2-6; 7 positions match TRBD1. The trim removed 6 bases at V and 8 bases at J, leaving 7 bases unmatched. Germline V CDR1 and CDR2: SGHVS, FQNEAQ. This CDR3 spans 14 amino acids. The CDR3 DNA is TGTGCCAGCAGACCGACAGGGTTGTCCAACGTCCTGACTTTC. It encodes CASRPTGLSNVLTF.

This sequence joins TRBV5-1 and TRBJ2-5; unclear D gene. Per germline, CDR1 SGHRS and CDR2 YFSETQ. This CDR3 is built from 13 residues. V lost 2 bases to trimming and J lost 2 bases, with 7 bases between them. The DNA of the CDR3 is TGCGCCAGCAGCTTTATAGGTCAAGAGACCCAGTACTTC. Translated, it gives CASSFIGQETQYF.

The chain combines TRBV7-2 with TRBJ2-3; no definite D call. CDR1 SGHTA and CDR2 FQGNSA come from the germline V gene. Trimming removed 3 bases at V and 1 base at J, with 5 bases between. The CDR3 length is 13 residues. The CDR3 sequence is CASSFFGTDTQYF. CDR3 coding DNA: TGTGCCAGCAGCTTCTTCGGCACAGATACGCAGTATTTT.

The rearrangement links TRBV30 to TRBJ1-5; 7 bases map to TRBD1. The J segment lost 0 bases and the V segment lost 7 bases, leaving 3 bases of the junction unmatched. The CDR3 has 13 residues. Germline-derived CDR1 and CDR2 are GTSNPN and SVGIG (reference sequence). The CDR3 reads CASGQDSNQPQHF. The CDR3 coding sequence is TGTGCCTCCGGACAGGATAGCAATCAGCCCCAGCATTTT.

Worth noting for this clone: The sample carries other DNA sequences with the same CDR3. The rearrangement uses TRBV30 and TRBJ1-5; no firm D call. The V end was cut by 0 bases, the J end by 2 bases, with 8 bases between. This CDR3 region has 14 residues. Germline CDR1 reads GTSNPN; CDR2 reads SVGIG (reference sequence). DNA of the CDR3: TGTGCCTGGAGTGTCCCGGGAGGCAATCAGCCCCAGCATTTT. This translates into CAWSVPGGNQPQHF.

The chain is built from TRBV29-1 and TRBJ2-2; D unclear. The CDR3 has 13 amino acids. Per the germline V gene, CDR1 is SQVTM and CDR2 is ANQGSEA. Trimming cost V 5 bases and J 7 bases, with 14 bases left between them. The CDR3 bases are TGCAGCGTTCTGTCTAGTAGTATCGGGGAGCTGTTTTTT. Amino acids: CSVLSSSIGELFF.

V gene TRBV4-3 combines with J gene TRBJ2-3; D unclear. Trimming shortened V by 4 bases and J by 0 bases, and 11 bases separated the two germline ends. CDR3 length: 15 amino acids. The germline gives CDR1 LGHNA, CDR2 YSLEER. The CDR3 region has the DNA TGCGCCAGCAGCCGTGGGCTTCCCAGCACAGATACGCAGTATTTT. Its translation: CASSRGLPSTDTQYF.

In its sample, this clone was seen a few times. The CDR3 DNA is TGTGCCAGCAGTCGGCGGGACGTAAACATTCAGTACTTC. Its protein is CASSRRDVNIQYF. This chain uses TRBV27 with TRBJ2-4; TRBD2 might be the D (6 bases). Germline values: CDR1 MNHEY, CDR2 SMNVEV (reference sequence). The CDR3 loop spans 13 amino acids. V was cut by 5 bases and J by 6 bases, with 11 bases left in between.

In this sample, this clone turned up a few times. The chain uses TRBV5-6 and TRBJ2-2; perhaps D is TRBD1 or TRBD2 (5 bases each). V was clipped by 0 bases and J by 6 bases, with 12 bases between them. The CDR3 is 15 residues long. Germline V gene lookup returns CDR1 SGHDT and CDR2 YYEEEE. CDR3 sequence: CASSLEALGAGELFF. The CDR3 DNA reads TGTGCCAGCAGCTTGGAGGCGTTGGGGGCCGGGGAGCTGTTTTTT.

This rearrangement joins TRBV7-2 to TRBJ1-1; D not certain. The CDR3 has 14 amino acids. CDR1 is SGHTA, CDR2 FQGNSA, per germline. Trimming took off 1 base at V and 2 bases at J, with 8 bases between the two ends. CDR3 sequence: CASSLVGRNTEAFF. The CDR3 DNA reads as TGTGCCAGCAGCTTAGTTGGTCGTAACACTGAAGCTTTCTTT.

The chain uses TRBV7-3 and TRBJ2-2; 7 positions agree with TRBD1. V shed 5 bases and J 5 bases; nucleotides not matched to a gene: 8. The CDR3 runs to 15 residues. Germline V gives CDR1 SGHTA, CDR2 FQGTGA. The CDR3 protein is CASSTETGRTGELFF. The CDR3, as DNA: TGTGCCAGCAGCACCGAGACAGGGCGGACCGGGGAGCTGTTTTTT.